A selection of T cell receptor beta chains follows, all from one sample in a study of T cell changes during pregnancy in multiple sclerosis. Measured with immunoSEQ multiplex PCR; TCRdb has only the in-frame clones, and not every one. The profile shows about 44,000 clones, approximately 92% of them singletons. The source was CD4+ T cells from peripheral blood mononuclear cells, collected in the first trimester of pregnancy. Receptors originate from a female donor with multiple sclerosis, enrolled in a pregnancy study. The CDR3 runs from the conserved cysteine through the conserved F or W. D genes are given only for firm matches. Rows may omit the clone size; those that give it use once, few, many or a size class.

cdr3_aa	cdr3_nt	clone_size	v_call	j_call	d_call	cdr3_length
CASSQVLPGLAKSTDTQYF	TGTGCCAGCAGCCAAGTACTTCCGGGACTAGCGAAAAGCACAGATACGCAGTATTTT	.	TRBV14	TRBJ2-3	TRBD2	19
CASSQGQNYEQYF	TGTGCCAGCAGTCAGGGACAGAACTACGAGCAGTACTTC	.	TRBV6-6	TRBJ2-7	TRBD1	13
CAWSWSSYEQYF	TGTGCCTGGAGTTGGAGCTCCTACGAGCAGTACTTC	few	TRBV30	TRBJ2-7	.	12
CASSVLPRREHYNEQFF	TGTGCCAGCAGCGTCCTCCCCCGGCGGGAACACTACAATGAGCAGTTCTTC	.	TRBV9	TRBJ2-1	.	17
CARSLEEQGVTEAFF	TGTGCCAGAAGCTTGGAGGAACAGGGCGTGACTGAAGCTTTCTTT	.	TRBV5-3	TRBJ1-1	.	15
CASGLSGVDEQFF	TGTGCTAGTGGTTTGTCGGGAGTGGATGAGCAGTTCTTC	few	TRBV12-5	TRBJ2-1	.	13
CASSVGGRPYEQYF	TGTGCCAGCAGCGTGGGAGGAAGGCCCTACGAGCAGTACTTC	.	TRBV14	TRBJ2-7	.	14
CASSSQGVYPYGYTF	TGTGCCAGCAGTTCACAGGGAGTGTACCCTTATGGCTACACCTTC	.	TRBV28	TRBJ1-2	.	15
CASSVASGSGGTDTQYF	TGTGCCAGCAGCGTAGCCAGCGGGAGTGGTGGAACAGATACGCAGTATTTT	.	TRBV9	TRBJ2-3	TRBD2	17
CASSLRDRGNQPQHF	TGTGCCAGTAGCCTCCGGGACAGGGGTAATCAGCCCCAGCATTTT	.	TRBV19	TRBJ1-5	TRBD1	15
CAISGGTGMRGTEAFF	TGTGCCATCAGTGGCGGGACAGGGATGCGTGGAACTGAAGCTTTCTTT	.	TRBV10-3	TRBJ1-1	TRBD1	16
CASSLGAGSTDTQYF	TGCGCCAGCAGCTTGGGGGCGGGGAGCACAGATACGCAGTATTTT	once	TRBV5-1	TRBJ2-3	.	15
CASSSPGGTEAFF	TGCGCCAGCAGCTCCCCAGGGGGCACTGAAGCTTTCTTT	.	TRBV5-1	TRBJ1-1	TRBD1	13
CASSIKSGDGGTIYF	TGTGCCAGTAGTATAAAGTCAGGGGACGGAGGCACCATATATTTT	.	TRBV19	TRBJ1-3	.	15
CASSYRTMRVDEQYF	TGTGCCAGCAGCTACAGGACTATGCGCGTCGACGAGCAGTACTTC	.	TRBV6-5	TRBJ2-7	.	15